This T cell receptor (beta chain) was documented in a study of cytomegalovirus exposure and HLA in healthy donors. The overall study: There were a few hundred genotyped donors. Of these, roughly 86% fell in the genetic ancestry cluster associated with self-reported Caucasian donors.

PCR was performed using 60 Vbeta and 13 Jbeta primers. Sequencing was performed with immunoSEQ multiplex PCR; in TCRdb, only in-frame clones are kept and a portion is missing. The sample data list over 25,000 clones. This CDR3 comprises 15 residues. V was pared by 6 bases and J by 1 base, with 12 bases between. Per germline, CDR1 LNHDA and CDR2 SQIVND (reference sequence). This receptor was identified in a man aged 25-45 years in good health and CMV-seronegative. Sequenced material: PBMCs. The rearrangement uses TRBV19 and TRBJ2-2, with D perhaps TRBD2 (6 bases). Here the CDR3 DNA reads TGTGCCAGTAGCGCCGGTAGCGGGAACACCGGGGAGCTGTTTTTT. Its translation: CASSAGSGNTGELFF. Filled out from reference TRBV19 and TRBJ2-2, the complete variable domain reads DGGITQSPKYLFRKEGQNVTLSCEQNLNHDAMYWYRQDPGQGLRLIYYSQIVNDFQKGDIAEGYSVSREKKESFPLTVTSAQKNPTAFYLCASSAGSGNTGELFFGEGSRLTVL.